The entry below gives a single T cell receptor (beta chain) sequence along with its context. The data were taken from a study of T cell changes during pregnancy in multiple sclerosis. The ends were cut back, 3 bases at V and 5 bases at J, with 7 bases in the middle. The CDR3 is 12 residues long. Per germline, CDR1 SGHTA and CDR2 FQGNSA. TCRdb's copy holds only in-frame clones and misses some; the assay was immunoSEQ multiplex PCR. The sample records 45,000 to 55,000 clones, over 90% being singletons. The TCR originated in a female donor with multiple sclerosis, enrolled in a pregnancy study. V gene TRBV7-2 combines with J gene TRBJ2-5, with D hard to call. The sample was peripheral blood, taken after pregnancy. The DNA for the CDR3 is TGTGCCAGCAGCTTTTTTCGGGAGACCCAGTACTTC. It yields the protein CASSFFRETQYF.